Shown below are 21 T cell receptor beta chains from a single sample sequenced in a study of T cells in Graves' hyperthyroidism and ophthalmopathy. TCR beta CDR3 regions were amplified from RNA transcripts. With the HTBI primer set, the TCR CDR3 went through a first round of RT-PCR. In TCRdb, the multiplex PCR reads were re-called with MiXCR into one record per CDR3 protein. The sample lists 300,000 to 450,000 distinct CDR3 sequences, about 15% occurring once. Input material: blood. The source is a woman aged 60-70 years with Graves' hyperthyroidism.

This clonotype was seen many times. The chain joins TRBV20-1 to TRBJ2-5, with a possible D match to TRBD1 (5 bases). The germline V gene encodes CDR1 DFQATT and CDR2 SNEGSKA (reference sequence). The CDR3 length is 12 residues. Trimming pared 3 bases from V and 4 bases from J, leaving 9 bases between. The CDR3 is CSARWGVETQYF. CDR3 in DNA: TGCAGTGCTAGGTGGGGCGTAGAGACCCAGTACTTC.

As regards this clonotype: Compared with germline, one end of the junction differs, possibly owing to a read error. The gene calls are TRBV7-7 and TRBJ1-4, with D perhaps matching TRBD1 (5 bases). The CDR3 runs to 14 residues. Germline CDR1 and CDR2: SSHAT and FNYEAQ (reference sequence). The DNA for the CDR3 is TGTGCTAGCAGCCCGACAGATGGGGATGAAAAACTGTTTTTT. Translating it yields CASSPTDGDEKLFF.

The V gene is TRBV6-1, the J gene TRBJ2-7; TRBD1 is a possible D gene (5 bases). This CDR3 is 14 amino acids long. The V gene lost 1 base and the J gene lost 2 bases, with 9 bases spanning the gap. The germline V gene has CDR1 MNHNS and CDR2 SASEGT. CDR3 residues: CASSEGGKPYEQYF. CDR3 sequence (DNA): TGTGCCAGCAGTGAAGGGGGCAAGCCCTACGAGCAGTACTTC.

The table lists this clonotype with a few counts. The chain couples TRBV7-9 to TRBJ1-4; D may be TRBD1 (6 bases). There are 15 residues in the CDR3. The V end lost 5 bases, the J end lost 8 bases, and 18 bases lay between the germline ends. Germline CDR1 SEHNR, CDR2 FQNEAQ (reference sequence). The CDR3 sequence is CASSNQGQLTEKLFF. The CDR3 bases are TGTGCCAGCAGCAACCAAGGACAGCTTACCGAAAAACTGTTTTTT.

This clonotype has more than one count but fewer than ten. The rearrangement joins TRBV20-1 to TRBJ2-7, with 9 positions matching TRBD2. V gave up 3 bases and J gave up 2 bases; unmatched junction bases: 8. The CDR3 extends over 15 amino acids. In germline, CDR1 is DFQATT, CDR2 SNEGSKA (reference sequence). The CDR3 sequence is CSASLTSGYPYEQYF. The DNA for the CDR3 is TGCAGTGCTAGCCTAACTAGCGGGTACCCCTACGAGCAGTACTTC.

This clonotype was seen many times. This chain uses TRBV11-2 with TRBJ2-5; TRBD1 is a possible D gene (6 bases). The CDR3 loop spans 12 amino acids. Trimming took off 5 bases at V and 5 bases at J, with 9 bases between the two ends. CDR1 SGHAT and CDR2 FQNNGV come from the germline V gene. Here the CDR3 DNA reads TGTGCCAGCAGCCCCCAGGGGGAGACCCAGTACTTC. Protein sequence: CASSPQGETQYF.

This clonotype has a count of ten or more. The rearrangement uses TRBV20-1 and TRBJ1-5; weak D call: TRBD1 (6 bases). In germline, CDR1 is DFQATT, CDR2 SNEGSKA (reference sequence). V was trimmed by 2 bases and J by 3 bases, leaving 14 bases between them. The CDR3 length is 15 residues. Here the CDR3 reads CSARSQGFLNQPQHF. In nucleotides, the CDR3 is TGCAGTGCTAGATCCCAGGGGTTCCTCAATCAGCCCCAGCATTTT.

This clonotype occurred many times. This chain uses TRBV12-3 or TRBV12-4 with TRBJ1-1; D is unresolved. V dropped 6 bases and J dropped 9 bases, with 14 bases sitting between them. This CDR3 comprises 12 residues. Here the CDR3 DNA reads TGTGCCAGCAGCCCAAATGGATTGCAAGCTTTCTTT. Its protein product is CASSPNGLQAFF.

On this clonotype itself: Given a much more abundant clone one base away, this may be a read error. The chain links TRBV18 to TRBJ2-7; D is uncertain. The CDR3 runs 14 residues. Germline CDR1 KGHSH, CDR2 LQKENI. DNA for the CDR3: TGTGCCAGCTCACCACCGCTTCGAGTCTCCGAGCAGCACTTC. The encoded protein is CASSPPLRVSEQHF. The entire variable domain, with the rest obtained from reference TRBV18 and TRBJ2-7, is as follows: NAGVMQNPRHLVRRRGQEARLRCSPMKGHSHVYWYRQLPEEGLKFMVYLQKENIIDESGMPKERFSAEFPKEGPSILRIQQVVRGDSAAYFCASSPPLRVSEQHFGPGTRLTVT.

This clonotype showed up many times. The chain is built from TRBV6-2 or TRBV6-3 and TRBJ2-7; 7 bases match TRBD1. V shed 7 bases, J shed 0 bases, and the junction held 6 bases outside the gene matches. This CDR3 is 14 amino acids long. The germline V gene has CDR1 MNHEY and CDR2 SVGEGT. CDR3 in amino acids: CASKDRSSSYEQYF. In nucleotides, the CDR3 is TGTGCCAGCAAGGACAGGTCGAGCTCCTACGAGCAGTACTTC.

Ten or more counts support this clonotype. The chain carries TRBV18 and TRBJ1-2; D gene uncertain. The CDR3 is made up of 15 amino acids. The V gene's germline CDR1 is KGHSH and CDR2 LQKENI. V lost 3 bases to trimming and J lost 4 bases, with 15 bases between them. In DNA form, the CDR3 reads TGTGCCAGCTCACCTGCTAGAGCGGAAGGCTATGGCTACACCTTC. Amino acids: CASSPARAEGYGYTF.

This clonotype was counted many times. This sequence joins TRBV30 and TRBJ2-7; 8 bases align to TRBD2. The CDR3 is made up of 15 amino acids. Trimming took 5 bases from V and 9 from J; bases not matched to a gene: 18. Looked up from germline, CDR1 is GTSNPN and CDR2 is SVGIG (reference sequence). CDR3 nucleotides: TGTGCCTGGCGCAGCCCGACTAGCGCGCACTCGGGGCAGTACTTC. Translation gives CAWRSPTSAHSGQYF.

The sample holds a few counts of this clonotype. V and J are TRBV12-3 or TRBV12-4 and TRBJ2-7; 12 positions agree with TRBD1. The CDR3 runs to 14 residues. The J segment lost 6 bases and the V segment lost 5 bases, leaving 5 bases of the junction unmatched. The CDR3 protein is CASSPGQGAVEQYF. The CDR3 DNA reads TGTGCCAGCAGTCCGGGACAGGGGGCCGTCGAGCAGTACTTC.

This chain links TRBV7-9 with TRBJ1-2; D gene unclear. V was pared by 1 base and J by 0 bases, with 6 bases between. CDR1 SEHNR and CDR2 FQNEAQ come from the germline V gene (reference sequence). The CDR3 runs 14 residues. In nucleotides, the CDR3 is TGTGCCAGCAGCTTAGGGGCGGCTAACTATGGCTACACCTTC. Its translation is CASSLGAANYGYTF.

V usage is TRBV9 and J usage is TRBJ1-1; D gene ambiguous. The CDR3 is made up of 13 amino acids. V was clipped by 4 bases and J by 10 bases, with 17 bases between them. Germline V gene data show CDR1 as SGDLS and CDR2 as YYNGEE. The CDR3 spells CASSPPNSGAAFF. Here the CDR3 DNA reads TGTGCCAGCAGCCCCCCTAACTCAGGCGCAGCTTTCTTT.

The CDR3 region has the DNA TGTGCCAGCAGACCTGGACTAGAGGGAGGTACGCAGTATTTT. Residues: CASRPGLEGGTQYF. The rearrangement joins TRBV6-1 to TRBJ2-3; 7 nucleotides agree with TRBD2. The CDR3 contains 14 residues. With 6 bases clipped from V and 8 bases from J, the junction kept 11 bases outside the gene matches. The germline V gene encodes CDR1 MNHNS and CDR2 SASEGT.

The chain has TRBV20-1 and TRBJ1-3; the D gene is possibly TRBD1 (5 bases). In germline, CDR1 is DFQATT, CDR2 SNEGSKA (reference sequence). The CDR3 runs 15 residues. V gave up 0 bases and J gave up 3 bases, with 12 bases separating them. CDR3 protein: CSARDRGSFGNTIYF. The CDR3 nucleotides are TGCAGTGCTAGAGATCGGGGCAGTTTTGGAAACACCATATATTTT.

The chain combines TRBV19 with TRBJ2-5; D not certain. CDR3 length: 13 amino acids. V lost 5 bases, J lost 2 bases, and 9 bases lay in between. CDR1 LNHDA and CDR2 SQIVND come from the germline V gene (reference sequence). CDR3 protein: CASSGRVQETQYF. DNA for the CDR3: TGTGCCAGTAGTGGAAGGGTTCAAGAGACCCAGTACTTC.

With regard to this clonotype: At one of its ends the junction is not consistent with the germline gene, which may arise from a read error. The chain employs TRBV5-1 and TRBJ2-4; D is possibly TRBD1 (6 bases). Per the germline V gene, CDR1 is SGHRS and CDR2 is YFSETQ. The CDR3 runs 15 residues. For the CDR3, the DNA is TGCGCCAGCAGCTTGGGACGGACTCTTGGGGACATTCGGTACTTC. It translates to CASSLGRTLGDIRYF.

The table lists this clonotype with a few counts. The genes are TRBV6-1 and TRBJ1-2; D not resolved. V lost 2 bases, J lost 8 bases, and 6 bases lay in between. Germline CDR1 MNHNS, CDR2 SASEGT. CDR3 length: 11 amino acids. This CDR3 reads CASSEIGGYTF. CDR3 in DNA: TGTGCCAGCAGTGAAATTGGAGGCTACACCTTC.

This clonotype showed up many times. V usage is TRBV2 and J usage is TRBJ2-1; D remains unclear. Trimming took off 8 bases at V and 2 bases at J, with 13 bases between the two ends. The germline CDR1 and CDR2 sequences are SNHLY and FYNNEI. The CDR3 runs to 14 residues. CDR3 protein: CASADRNAYNEQFF. CDR3 in DNA: TGTGCCAGCGCTGACCGAAACGCCTACAATGAGCAGTTCTTC.